The clone carrying this T cell receptor (beta chain) was observed a handful of times. What it binds is not known. TCRdb reanalysed the RACE reads using MiXCR and keeps one entry per CDR3 protein. The sample carries around 340,000 distinct CDR3 sequences, 5.5% to 8% recorded once. This sample was taken from a study of human T cells and chemical hapten exposure. As for the study in general: Small volume differences among pooled libraries mainly caused per-sample TCR yield variation. General observations from the study: No shift was seen in TCRs above 1 in 1000 frequency with DPC sensitization.

Time point specified: patch test 1, 2 weeks after DPC sensitization. Treatment here: therapeutic diphenylcyclopropenone sensitization with weekly scalp DPC. This CDR3 region has 16 residues. Germline-derived CDR1 and CDR2 are SGHTA and FQGNSA. The germline V and J ends were trimmed by 1 base and 5 bases, with 16 bases remaining between them. The material was whole blood, obtained in connection with sensitization to the hapten diphenylcyclopropenone (DPC). The clonotype originates from a woman aged 18-29 years with alopecia areata. Some clones in this sample may be carry-over from other donors' samples. V gene TRBV7-2 combines with J gene TRBJ2-3; D is undetermined. CDR3 sequence reads: CASSLDYPGPGDTQYF. CDR3 nucleotides: TGTGCCAGCAGCTTAGATTATCCTGGGCCGGGAGATACGCAGTATTTT.